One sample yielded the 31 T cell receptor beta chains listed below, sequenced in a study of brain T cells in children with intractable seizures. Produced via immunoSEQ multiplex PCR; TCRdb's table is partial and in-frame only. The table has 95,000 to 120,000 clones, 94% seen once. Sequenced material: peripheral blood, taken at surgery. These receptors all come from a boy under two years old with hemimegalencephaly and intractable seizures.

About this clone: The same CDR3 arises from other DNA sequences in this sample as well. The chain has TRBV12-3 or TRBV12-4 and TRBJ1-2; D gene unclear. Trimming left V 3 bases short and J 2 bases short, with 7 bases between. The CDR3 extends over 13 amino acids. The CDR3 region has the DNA TGTGCCAGCAGTTTCGAGGGAAACTATGGCTACACCTTC. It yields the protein CASSFEGNYGYTF.

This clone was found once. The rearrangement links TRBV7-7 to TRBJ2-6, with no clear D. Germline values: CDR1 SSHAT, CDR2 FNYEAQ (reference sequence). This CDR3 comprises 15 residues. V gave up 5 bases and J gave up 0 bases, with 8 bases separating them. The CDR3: CASSRGVSGANVLTF. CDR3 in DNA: TGTGCCAGCAGCCGAGGAGTCTCTGGGGCCAACGTCCTGACTTTC. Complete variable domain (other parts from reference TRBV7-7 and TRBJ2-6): GAGVSQSPRYKVTKRGQDVTLRCDPISSHATLYWYQQALGQGPEFLTYFNYEAQPDKSGLPSDRFSAERPEGSISTLTIQRTEQRDSAMYRCASSRGVSGANVLTFGAGSRLTVL.

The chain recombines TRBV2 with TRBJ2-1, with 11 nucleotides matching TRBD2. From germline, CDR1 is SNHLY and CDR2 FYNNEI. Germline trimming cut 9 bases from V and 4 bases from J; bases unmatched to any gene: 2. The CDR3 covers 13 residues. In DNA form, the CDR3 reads TGTGCCAGTGGGACTAGCGGATACAATGAGCAGTTCTTC. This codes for CASGTSGYNEQFF.

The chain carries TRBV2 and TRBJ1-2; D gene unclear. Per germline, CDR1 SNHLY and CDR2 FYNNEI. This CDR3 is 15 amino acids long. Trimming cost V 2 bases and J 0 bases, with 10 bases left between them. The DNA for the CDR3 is TGTGCCAGCAGTGAACGTCTCGGGCCTAACTATGGCTACACCTTC. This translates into CASSERLGPNYGYTF.

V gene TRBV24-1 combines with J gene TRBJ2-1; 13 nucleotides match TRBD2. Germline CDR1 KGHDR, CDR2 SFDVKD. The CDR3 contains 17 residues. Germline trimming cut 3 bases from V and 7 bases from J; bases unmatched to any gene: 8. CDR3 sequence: CATSDRTSGSILNEQFF. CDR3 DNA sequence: TGTGCCACCAGTGATAGGACTAGCGGGAGCATTTTGAATGAGCAGTTCTTC.

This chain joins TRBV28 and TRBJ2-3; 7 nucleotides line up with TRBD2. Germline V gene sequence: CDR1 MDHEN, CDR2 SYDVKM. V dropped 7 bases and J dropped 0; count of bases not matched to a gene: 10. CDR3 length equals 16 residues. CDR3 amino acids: CASTLRGDFSTDTQYF. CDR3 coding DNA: TGTGCCAGCACCCTCCGGGGGGACTTCAGCACAGATACGCAGTATTTT.

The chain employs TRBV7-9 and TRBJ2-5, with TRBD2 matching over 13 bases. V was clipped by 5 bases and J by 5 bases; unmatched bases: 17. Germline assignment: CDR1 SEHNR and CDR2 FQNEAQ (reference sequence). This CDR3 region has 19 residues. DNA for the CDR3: TGTGCCAGCAGCGTCAACCCGGGACTAGCGGGGACCAACGGGGAGACCCAGTACTTC. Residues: CASSVNPGLAGTNGETQYF.

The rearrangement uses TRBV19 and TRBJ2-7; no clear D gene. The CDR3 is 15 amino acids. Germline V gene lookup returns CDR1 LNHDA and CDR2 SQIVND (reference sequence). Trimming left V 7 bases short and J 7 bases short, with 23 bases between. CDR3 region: CASTNPGGPPREQYF. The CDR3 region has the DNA TGTGCCAGTACCAATCCGGGCGGACCCCCTAGGGAGCAGTACTTC.

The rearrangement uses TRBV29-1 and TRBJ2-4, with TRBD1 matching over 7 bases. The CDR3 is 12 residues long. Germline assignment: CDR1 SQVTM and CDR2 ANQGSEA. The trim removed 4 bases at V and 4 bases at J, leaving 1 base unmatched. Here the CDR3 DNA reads TGCAGCGTTGCCAGGGGGAAAAACATTCAGTACTTC. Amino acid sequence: CSVARGKNIQYF.

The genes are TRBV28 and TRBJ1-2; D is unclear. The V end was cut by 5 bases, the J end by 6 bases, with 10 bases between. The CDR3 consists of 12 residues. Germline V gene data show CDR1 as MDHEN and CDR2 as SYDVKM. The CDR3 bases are TGTGCCAGCAGTCACGGCTGGGATGGCTACACCTTC. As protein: CASSHGWDGYTF.

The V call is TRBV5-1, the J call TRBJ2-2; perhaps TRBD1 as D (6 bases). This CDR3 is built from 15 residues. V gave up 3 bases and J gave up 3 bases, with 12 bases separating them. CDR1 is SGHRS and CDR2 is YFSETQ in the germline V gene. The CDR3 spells CASSSGTFYTGELFF. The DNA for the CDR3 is TGCGCCAGCAGCTCCGGGACATTTTACACCGGGGAGCTGTTTTTT.

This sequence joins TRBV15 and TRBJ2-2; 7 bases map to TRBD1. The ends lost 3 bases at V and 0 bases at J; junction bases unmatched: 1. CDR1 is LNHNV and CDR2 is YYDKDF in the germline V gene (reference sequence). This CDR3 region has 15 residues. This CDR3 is CATSSDRANTGELFF. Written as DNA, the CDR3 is TGTGCCACCAGCAGCGACAGGGCGAACACCGGGGAGCTGTTTTTT.

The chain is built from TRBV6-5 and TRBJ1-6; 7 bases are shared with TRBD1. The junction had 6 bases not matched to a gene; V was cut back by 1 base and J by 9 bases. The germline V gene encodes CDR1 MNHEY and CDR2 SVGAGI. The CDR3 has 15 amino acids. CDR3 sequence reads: CASSYFPTGLSPLHF. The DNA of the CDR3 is TGTGCCAGCAGTTACTTCCCGACAGGGCTTTCACCCCTCCACTTT.

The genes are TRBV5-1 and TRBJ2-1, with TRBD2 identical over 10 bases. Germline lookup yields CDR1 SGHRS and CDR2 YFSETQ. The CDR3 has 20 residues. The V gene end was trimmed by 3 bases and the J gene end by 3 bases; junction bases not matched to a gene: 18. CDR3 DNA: TGCGCCAGCAGCTCCTCCGCTAGCGGGAGAGCGGTGGGCTTCTACAATGAGCAGTTCTTC. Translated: CASSSSASGRAVGFYNEQFF.

CDR3 protein: CASSHTGDGYTF. The DNA of the CDR3 is TGTGCCAGCAGTCATACAGGGGATGGCTACACCTTC. The chain combines TRBV7-9 with TRBJ1-2, with TRBD1 matching 7 bases. The CDR3 has 12 residues. J was trimmed by 6 bases and V by 6 bases; bases with no gene match: 4. Germline V CDR1 and CDR2: SEHNR, FQNEAQ (reference sequence).

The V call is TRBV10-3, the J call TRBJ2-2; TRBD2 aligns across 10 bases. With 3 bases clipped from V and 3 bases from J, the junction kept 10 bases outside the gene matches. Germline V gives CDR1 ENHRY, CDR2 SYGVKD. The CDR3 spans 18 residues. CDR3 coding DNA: TGTGCCATCAGTGACGCTGCATCTAGCGGGAGTTACACCGGGGAGCTGTTTTTT. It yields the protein CAISDAASSGSYTGELFF.

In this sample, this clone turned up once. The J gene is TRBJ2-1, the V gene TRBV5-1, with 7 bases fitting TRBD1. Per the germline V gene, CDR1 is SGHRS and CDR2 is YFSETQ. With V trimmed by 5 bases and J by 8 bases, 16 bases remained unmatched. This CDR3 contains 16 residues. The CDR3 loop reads CASRVRGGPAVDEQFF. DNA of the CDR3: TGCGCCAGCAGGGTGAGAGGGGGCCCGGCTGTCGATGAGCAGTTCTTC. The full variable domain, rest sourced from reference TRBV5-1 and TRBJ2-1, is KAGVTQTPRYLIKTRGQQVTLSCSPISGHRSVSWYQQTPGQGLQFLFEYFSETQRNKGNFPGRFSGRQFSNSRSEMNVSTLELGDSALYLCASRVRGGPAVDEQFFGPGTRLTVL.

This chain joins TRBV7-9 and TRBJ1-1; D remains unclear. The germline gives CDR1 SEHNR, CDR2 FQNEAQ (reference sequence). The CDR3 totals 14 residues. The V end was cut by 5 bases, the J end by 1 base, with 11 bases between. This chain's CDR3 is CASSPPTPNTEAFF. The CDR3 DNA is TGTGCCAGCAGCCCCCCAACACCGAACACTGAAGCTTTCTTT.

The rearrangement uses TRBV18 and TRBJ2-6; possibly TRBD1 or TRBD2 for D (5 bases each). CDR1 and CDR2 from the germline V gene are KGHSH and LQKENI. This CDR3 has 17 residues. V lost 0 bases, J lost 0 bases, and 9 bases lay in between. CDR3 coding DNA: TGTGCCAGCTCACCACCGGGGGTCCGCTCTGGGGCCAACGTCCTGACTTTC. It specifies CASSPPGVRSGANVLTF.

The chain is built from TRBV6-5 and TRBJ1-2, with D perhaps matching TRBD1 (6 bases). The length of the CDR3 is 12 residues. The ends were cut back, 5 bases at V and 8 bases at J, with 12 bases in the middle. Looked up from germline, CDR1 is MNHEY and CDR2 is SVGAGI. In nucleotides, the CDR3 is TGTGCCAGCAGTCTCCCGACAGGAGGCTACACCTTC. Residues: CASSLPTGGYTF.

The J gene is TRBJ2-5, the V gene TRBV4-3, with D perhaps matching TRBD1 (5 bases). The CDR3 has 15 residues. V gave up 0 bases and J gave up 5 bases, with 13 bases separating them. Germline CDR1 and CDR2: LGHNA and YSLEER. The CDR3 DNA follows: TGCGCCAGCAGCCAAGATCTAGAACAGGAGGAGACCCAGTACTTC. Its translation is CASSQDLEQEETQYF.

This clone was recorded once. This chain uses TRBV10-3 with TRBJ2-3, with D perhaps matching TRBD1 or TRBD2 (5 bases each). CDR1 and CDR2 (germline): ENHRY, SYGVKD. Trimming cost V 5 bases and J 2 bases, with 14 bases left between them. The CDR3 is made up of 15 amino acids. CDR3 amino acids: CAISTGAASTDTQYF. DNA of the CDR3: TGTGCCATCAGTACCGGGGCAGCGTCCACAGATACGCAGTATTTT.

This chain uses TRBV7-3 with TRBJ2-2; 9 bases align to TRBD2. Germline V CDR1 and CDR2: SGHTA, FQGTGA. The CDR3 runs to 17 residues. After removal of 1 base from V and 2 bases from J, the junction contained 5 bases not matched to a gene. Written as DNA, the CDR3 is TGTGCCAGCAGCTTAAGTCGGCTAGCGGGAAACACCGGGGAGCTGTTTTTT. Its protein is CASSLSRLAGNTGELFF.

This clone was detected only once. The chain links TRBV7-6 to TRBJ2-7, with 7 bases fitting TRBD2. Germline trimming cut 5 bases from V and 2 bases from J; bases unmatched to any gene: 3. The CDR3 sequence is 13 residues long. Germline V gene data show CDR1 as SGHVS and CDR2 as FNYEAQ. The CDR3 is CASSKRETYEQYF. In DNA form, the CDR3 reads TGTGCCAGCAGCAAGCGGGAAACCTACGAGCAGTACTTC.

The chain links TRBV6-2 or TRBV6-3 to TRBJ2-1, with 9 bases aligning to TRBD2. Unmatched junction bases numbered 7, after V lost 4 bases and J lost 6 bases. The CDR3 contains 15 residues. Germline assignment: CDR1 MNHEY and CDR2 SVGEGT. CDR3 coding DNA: TGTGCCAGCAGTTTCCCTAGCGGGATTGGCAATGAGCAGTTCTTC. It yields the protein CASSFPSGIGNEQFF.

The CDR3 here is CASSPGVPAGEKLFF. Written as DNA, the CDR3 is TGTGCCAGCAGCCCAGGGGTACCGGCGGGGGAAAAACTGTTTTTT. This chain uses TRBV7-9 with TRBJ1-4, with D possibly TRBD1 on 6 matching bases. CDR3 length equals 15 residues. V was clipped by 5 bases and J by 8 bases, with 18 bases between them. Germline V gene sequence: CDR1 SEHNR, CDR2 FQNEAQ (reference sequence).

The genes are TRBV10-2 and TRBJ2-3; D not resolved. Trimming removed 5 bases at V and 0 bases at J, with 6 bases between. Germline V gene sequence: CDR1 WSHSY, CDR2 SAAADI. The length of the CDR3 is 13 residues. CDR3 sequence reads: CASSLQSTDTQYF. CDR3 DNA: TGCGCCAGCAGTTTACAGAGCACAGATACGCAGTATTTT.

The CDR3 reads CASSEFRTPYEQYF. CDR3 bases: TGTGCCAGCAGTGAATTCAGGACTCCCTACGAGCAGTACTTC. This chain links TRBV25-1 with TRBJ2-7; a weak D match, TRBD2 (5 bases). The CDR3 has 14 amino acids. Germline values: CDR1 MGHDK, CDR2 SYGVNS. V was clipped by 1 base and J by 2 bases, with 9 bases between them.

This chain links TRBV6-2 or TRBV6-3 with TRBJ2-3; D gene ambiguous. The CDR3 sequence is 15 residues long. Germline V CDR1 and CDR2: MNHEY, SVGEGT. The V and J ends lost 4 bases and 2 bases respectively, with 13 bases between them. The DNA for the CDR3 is TGTGCCAGCAGTTTACTCGGGTCCATCACAGATACGCAGTATTTT. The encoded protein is CASSLLGSITDTQYF.

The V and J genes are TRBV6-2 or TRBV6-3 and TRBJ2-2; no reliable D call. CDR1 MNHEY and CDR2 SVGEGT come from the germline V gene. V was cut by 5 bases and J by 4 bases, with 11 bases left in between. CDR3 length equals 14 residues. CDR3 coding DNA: TGTGCCAGCAGTACGCTCCGGGCCACCGGGGAGCTGTTTTTT. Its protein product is CASSTLRATGELFF.

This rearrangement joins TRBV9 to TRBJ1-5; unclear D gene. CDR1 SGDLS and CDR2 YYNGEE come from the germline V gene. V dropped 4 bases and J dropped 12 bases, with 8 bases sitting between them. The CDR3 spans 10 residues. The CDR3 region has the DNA TGTGCCAGCAGCTTCCGGTTCCAGCATTTT. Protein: CASSFRFQHF.